This TCR beta chain was recorded in a study of cytomegalovirus exposure and HLA in healthy donors. The study's findings and limits: Rarity characterized most TCR sequences, yet some public TCRs appeared in many donors. Per a later analysis, 16,951 TCR beta sequences showed association with HLA alleles at 0.05 false discovery rate. According to an earlier analysis, most TCR beta V segments yielded productive rearrangements about 87% or about 30% of the time.

Comments on this clone: Antigen specificity is unknown.

This PCR relied on a set of 60 Vbeta primers and 13 Jbeta primers. Clones were sequenced by immunoSEQ multiplex PCR, and TCRdb holds only the in-frame ones, with some missing. Of under 40,000 clones detected, 80% appear once; the ten largest clones hold 6%. The clonotype comes from a male donor in good health and CMV-seronegative. Sequencing used PBMCs.

CDR3 protein: CASSTGGRETQYF. In nucleotides, the CDR3 is TGTGCCAGCAGTACAGGGGGCCGGGAGACCCAGTACTTC. The chain joins TRBV6-5 to TRBJ2-5; 9 bases are a match to TRBD1. Trimming at V came to 5 bases and at J to 5 bases, leaving 3 bases not matched to a gene. Germline V gene lookup returns CDR1 MNHEY and CDR2 SVGAGI. The CDR3 runs 13 residues.